The clone carrying this T cell receptor (beta chain) was recorded a few times. Its antigen is not identified. These data come from a study of T-cell reconstitution after alpha-beta-depleted transplantation in children. Overall study findings and caveats: The origin of alpha-beta T cells about two months after transplant was reportedly several hundred expanded graft clones. Surviving recipient T cells and thymic progenitors underlay high day-60 TCRbeta diversity in some patients. T-cell counts and diversity were attributed mostly to newly produced T cells one year after transplant.

Preparation of the TCRbeta library was carried out with unique molecular identifiers. TCRdb used MiXCR to reprocess the PCR reads, holding one entry per CDR3 protein. The profile shows about 580,000 distinct CDR3 sequences, over 20% of them singletons. The length of the CDR3 is 16 residues. Trimming removed 1 base at V and 8 bases at J, with 20 bases between. CDR1 SEHNR and CDR2 FQNEAQ come from the germline V gene (reference sequence). This specimen consisted of PBMCs, obtained before TCRalphabeta/CD19-depleted stem cell transplant. V usage is TRBV7-9 and J usage is TRBJ1-2; weak D call: TRBD1 (5 bases). This sequence originates from a boy younger than two with Wiskott-Aldrich syndrome, due to receive a stem cell transplant. CDR3 sequence reads: CASSLVSGTTSPGYTF. CDR3 nucleotide sequence: TGTGCCAGCAGCTTAGTTTCGGGGACCACAAGCCCCGGCTACACCTTC.